This T cell receptor beta chain was obtained from a study of blood T cell repertoires in COVID-19. Study-level information: PBMCs, B-cell-depleted T cells, or T cells were the source of the cDNA or gDNA that made up the material.

Those who participated ranged in age from roughly 18 to 90 years and resided in 20 to 30 US areas. Profiling relied on immunoSEQ multiplex PCR, and the TCRdb table lists in-frame clones only, not all of them. The table lists some 200,000 clones, 89% of them singletons. CDR1 is LNHDA, CDR2 SQIVND, per germline (reference sequence). The CDR3 is made up of 13 amino acids. V was shortened by 5 bases and J by 9 bases, with 14 bases between the two germline ends. This receptor was obtained from a woman under 30 who had recovered from COVID-19. The chain recombines TRBV19 with TRBJ2-1; D not resolved. Sequenced sample: PBMCs or T cells enriched from blood (not recorded which). Written as DNA, the CDR3 is TGTGCCAGTAGTCCTCAATACACCGCTGAGCAGTTCTTC. This translates into CASSPQYTAEQFF.